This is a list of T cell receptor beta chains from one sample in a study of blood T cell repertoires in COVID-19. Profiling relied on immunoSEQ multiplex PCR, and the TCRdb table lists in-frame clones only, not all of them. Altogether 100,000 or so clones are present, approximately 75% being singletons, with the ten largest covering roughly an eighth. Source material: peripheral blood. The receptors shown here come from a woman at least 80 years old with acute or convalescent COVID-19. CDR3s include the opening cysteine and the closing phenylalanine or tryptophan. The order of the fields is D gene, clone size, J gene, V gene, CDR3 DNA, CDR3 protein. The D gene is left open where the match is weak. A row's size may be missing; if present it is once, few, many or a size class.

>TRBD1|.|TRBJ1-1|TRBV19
TGTGCCAGTCGACAGGGTGGGGACACTGAAGCTTTCTTT
CASRQGGDTEAFF
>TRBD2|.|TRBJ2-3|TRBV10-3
TGTGCCATCAGTCCTCTAGCGGGGAGCACAGATACGCAGTATTTT
CAISPLAGSTDTQYF
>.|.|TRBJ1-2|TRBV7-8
TGTGCCAGCAGCCCCCCCGACAGAGAGCCCCGCTATGGCTACACCTTC
CASSPPDREPRYGYTF
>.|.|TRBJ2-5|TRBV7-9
TGTGCCAGCAGTACAGGGATTCAGGCGACCCAGTACTTC
CASSTGIQATQYF
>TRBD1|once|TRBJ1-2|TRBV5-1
TGCGCCAGCAGCTTCCAAGACAGGGTATCGTTGAACTATGGCTACACCTTC
CASSFQDRVSLNYGYTF
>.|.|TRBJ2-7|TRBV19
TGTGCCAGTGCCCGAGATTGGGGGGCCTACGAGCAGTACTTC
CASARDWGAYEQYF
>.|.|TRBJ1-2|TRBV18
TGTGCCAGCTCACCATGGGCGGGACGGACCTATGGCTACACCTTC
CASSPWAGRTYGYTF
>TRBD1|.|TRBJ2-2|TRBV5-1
TGCGCCAGCAGTTACCGACCGGGACAGGAGAACACCGGGGAGCTGTTTTTT
CASSYRPGQENTGELFF
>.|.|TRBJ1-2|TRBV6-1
TGTGCCAGCAGTGAGAGCCTTGGCTACACCTTC
CASSESLGYTF
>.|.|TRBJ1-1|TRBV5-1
TGCGCCAGCAGCTTGGAAGTGGTCGGTGAAGCTTTCTTT
CASSLEVVGEAFF
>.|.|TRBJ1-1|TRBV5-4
TGTGCCAGCAGCACAAGTTCTCGGAACACTGAAGCTTTCTTT
CASSTSSRNTEAFF
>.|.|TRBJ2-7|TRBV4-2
TGTGCCAGCAGCCAAGAGGGGCAGGGCTCATACGAGCAGTACTTC
CASSQEGQGSYEQYF
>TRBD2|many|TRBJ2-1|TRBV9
TGTGCCAGCAGCGTAGATGGACTAGCGCGCCGAGAGCAGTTCTTC
CASSVDGLARREQFF
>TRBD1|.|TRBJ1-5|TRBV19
TGTGCCAGTAGTATAGACCCATGGGACAGGTCAACGCCCCAGCATTTT
CASSIDPWDRSTPQHF
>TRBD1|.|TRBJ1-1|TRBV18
TGTGCCAGCTCACCACCGACAGGGGGTTGGTCGGTGAACACTGAAGCTTTCTTT
CASSPPTGGWSVNTEAFF
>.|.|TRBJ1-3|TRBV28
TGTGCCAGCAGTCCCCGAGGGCGAGGCGGAAACACCATATATTTT
CASSPRGRGGNTIYF
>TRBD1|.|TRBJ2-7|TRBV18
TGTGCCAGCTCACCGACAGGGCCGCCCGTAGCCGAGCAGTACTTC
CASSPTGPPVAEQYF
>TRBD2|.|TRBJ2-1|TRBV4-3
TGCGCCAGCAGCCAAGGTACTAGCGGGGGGGTCGATGAGCAGTTCTTC
CASSQGTSGGVDEQFF
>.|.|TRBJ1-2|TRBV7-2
TGTGCCAGCAGCCTCACAGAATATGACACAGCAGTTGGCGGCTACACCTTC
CASSLTEYDTAVGGYTF
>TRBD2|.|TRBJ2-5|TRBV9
TGTGCCAGCAGCGTAGTGGGAGCGGGGGGGGAGACCCAGTACTTC
CASSVVGAGGETQYF
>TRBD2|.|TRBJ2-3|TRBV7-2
TGTGCCAGCAGCATACTAGCGAGGGGTGGAGATACGCAGTATTTT
CASSILARGGDTQYF
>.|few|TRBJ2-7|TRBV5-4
TGTGCCAGCAGCTTGGTGACAGGAGCCGCGGAGCAGTACTTC
CASSLVTGAAEQYF
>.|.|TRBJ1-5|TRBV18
TGTGCCAGCTCTCGGGGACACTCGGGCAATCAGCCCCAGCATTTT
CASSRGHSGNQPQHF
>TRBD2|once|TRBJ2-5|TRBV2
TGTGCCAGCAGTCCGGATAGCGGGGGTGGGAAAACCCAGTACTTC
CASSPDSGGGKTQYF
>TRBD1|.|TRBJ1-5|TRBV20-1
TGCAGTGCTAGTGGGGACAGTAGAGGATATCAGCCCCAGCATTTT
CSASGDSRGYQPQHF
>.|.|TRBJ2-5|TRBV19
TGTGCCAGTAGTATAGGGGGCACAGAGACCCAGTACTTC
CASSIGGTETQYF
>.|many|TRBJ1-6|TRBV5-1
TGCGCCAGCAGCTTCCAATCCGGAGCCTATAATTCACCCCTCCACTTT
CASSFQSGAYNSPLHF
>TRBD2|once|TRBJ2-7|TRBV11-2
TGTGCCAGCAGCTTAGAAGCGGGGGGCCTCGAGCAGTACTTC
CASSLEAGGLEQYF
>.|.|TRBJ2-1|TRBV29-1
TGCAGCGCCCAACTCGACACTTACAATGAGCAGTTCTTC
CSAQLDTYNEQFF
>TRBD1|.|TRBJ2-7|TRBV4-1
TGCGCCAGCAGCCAAGATTGGGGGACAGTTTACGAGCAGTACTTC
CASSQDWGTVYEQYF
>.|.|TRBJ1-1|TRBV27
TGTGCCAGCAGTTCTACCGCAGAGGGAGGAACTGAAGCTTTCTTT
CASSSTAEGGTEAFF
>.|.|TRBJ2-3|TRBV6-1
TGTGCCAGCAGTGAAAGAGAGGGCGGAACATATACGCAGTATTTT
CASSEREGGTYTQYF
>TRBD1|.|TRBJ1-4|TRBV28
TGTGCCAGCAGTTTATACCCGGCAGGGGGCTTTGAAAAACTGTTTTTT
CASSLYPAGGFEKLFF
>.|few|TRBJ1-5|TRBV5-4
TGTGCCAGCAGCTTGTCTCCCCTTAGCAATCAGCCCCAGCATTTT
CASSLSPLSNQPQHF
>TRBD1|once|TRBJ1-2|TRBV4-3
TGCGCCAGCAGCCCCTCCCATTTTACAGGGGCCCTCAACTATGGCTACACCTTC
CASSPSHFTGALNYGYTF
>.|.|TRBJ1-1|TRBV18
TGTGCCAGCTCACGGGCTGTGGGCTCAGAAGCTTTCTTT
CASSRAVGSEAFF
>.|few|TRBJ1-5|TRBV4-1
TGCGCCAGCAGCCAAACAGGGTTAAATCAGCCCCAGCATTTT
CASSQTGLNQPQHF
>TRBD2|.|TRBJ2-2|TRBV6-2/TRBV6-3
TGTGCCAGCAGCCCAACTCGACTAGCGGGGGCCGCGAACACCGGGGAGCTGTTTTTT
CASSPTRLAGAANTGELFF
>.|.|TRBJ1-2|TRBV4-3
TGCGCCAGCAGCCAAGATCCACAGTTCTATGGCTACACCTTC
CASSQDPQFYGYTF
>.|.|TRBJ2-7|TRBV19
TGTGCCAGTAGTATAGGGCAGGGGGGAGCCTACGAGCAGTACTTC
CASSIGQGGAYEQYF
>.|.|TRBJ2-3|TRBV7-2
TGTGCCAGCAGCTCCCCTCCACTATCAGATACGCAGTATTTT
CASSSPPLSDTQYF
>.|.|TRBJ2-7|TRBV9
TGTGCCAGCAGCATGGACAGCCTTGACTCCTACGAGCAGTACTTC
CASSMDSLDSYEQYF
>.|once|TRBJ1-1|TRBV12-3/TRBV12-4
TGTGCCAGCAGTTTCGTAAACACTGAAGCTTTCTTT
CASSFVNTEAFF
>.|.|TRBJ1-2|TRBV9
TGTGCCAGCAGCGTAGCATCACGGGGGGGCGACTATGGCTACACCTTC
CASSVASRGGDYGYTF
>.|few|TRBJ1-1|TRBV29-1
TGCAGCGTTGAGTACGGGTTGAACACTGAAGCTTTCTTT
CSVEYGLNTEAFF
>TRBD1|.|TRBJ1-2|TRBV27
TGTGCCAGCAGTTTTCGAGGACAGGGGGCATTTGGCTACACCTTC
CASSFRGQGAFGYTF
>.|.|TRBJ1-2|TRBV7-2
TGTGCCAGCAGCCCGAGACAGAACTATGGCTACACCTTC
CASSPRQNYGYTF
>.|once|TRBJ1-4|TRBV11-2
TGTGCCAGCAGCTTAGATCATGGGCAGGCAGCTAATGAAAAACTGTTTTTT
CASSLDHGQAANEKLFF
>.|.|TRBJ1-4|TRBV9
TGTGCCTCGGGCAGGGCTGCCAACTCTAATGAAAAACTGTTTTTT
CASGRAANSNEKLFF
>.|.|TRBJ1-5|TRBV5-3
TGTGCCAGAAGTTTGACGACAAAGGGGCGCAGATACCAGCCCCAGCATTTT
CARSLTTKGRRYQPQHF
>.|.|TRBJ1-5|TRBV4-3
TGCGCCAGCAGCCAAGATGTTAGGCCAGGCGACAATCAGCCCCAGCATTTT
CASSQDVRPGDNQPQHF
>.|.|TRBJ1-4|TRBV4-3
TGCGCCAGCAGCCAAGTCTCAGGTGTAGGTGAAAAACTGTTTTTT
CASSQVSGVGEKLFF
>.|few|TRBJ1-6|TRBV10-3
TGTGCCATCAGTGAATTGGCCTCCTATAATTCACCCCTCCACTTT
CAISELASYNSPLHF
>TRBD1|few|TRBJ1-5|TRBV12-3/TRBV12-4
TGTGCCAGCAGGACAGGGAGCAATCAGCCCCAGCATTTT
CASRTGSNQPQHF
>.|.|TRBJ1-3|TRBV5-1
TGCGCCAGCAGCTTGGGGGGAGCTGGAAACACCATATATTTT
CASSLGGAGNTIYF